What follows are 21 T cell receptor beta chains derived from one specimen sequenced in a study of blood T cell repertoires in COVID-19. Only in-frame clones appear in the TCRdb table, and some are missing; sequencing was by immunoSEQ multiplex PCR. The sample shows some 310,000 clones, roughly 88% of them seen only once. Sequences were obtained from peripheral blood. These receptors were collected from a woman in her 30s with COVID-19, enrolled during active disease.

V usage is TRBV12-5 and J usage is TRBJ1-5; no clear D gene. Per the germline V gene, CDR1 is LGHNT and CDR2 is FRNRAP. The CDR3 totals 12 residues. Deletions cut 7 bases from V and 5 bases from J, with 9 bases between. The CDR3 DNA reads TGTGCTAGTGCCGCCGGTGATCAGCCCCAGCATTTT. Translation: CASAAGDQPQHF. The variable domain in full, with the rest retrieved from reference TRBV12-5 and TRBJ1-5, is DARVTQTPRHKVTEMGQEVTMRCQPILGHNTVFWYRQTMMQGLELLAYFRNRAPLDDSGMPKDRFSAEMPDATLATLKIQPSEPRDSAVYFCASAAGDQPQHFGDGTRLSIL.

The rearrangement links TRBV5-1 to TRBJ2-1; 7 bases align to TRBD1. V lost 1 base, J lost 9 bases, and 10 bases stayed unmatched. Germline V gene lookup returns CDR1 SGHRS and CDR2 YFSETQ. The CDR3 is 15 residues long. The CDR3 protein is CASSLFWDAGGEQFF. The DNA of the CDR3 is TGCGCCAGCAGCTTGTTTTGGGACGCAGGGGGTGAGCAGTTCTTC. The whole variable domain, filled in from reference TRBV5-1 and TRBJ2-1, reads KAGVTQTPRYLIKTRGQQVTLSCSPISGHRSVSWYQQTPGQGLQFLFEYFSETQRNKGNFPGRFSGRQFSNSRSEMNVSTLELGDSALYLCASSLFWDAGGEQFFGPGTRLTVL.

The V and J genes are TRBV5-1 and TRBJ1-2; possibly TRBD1 for D (6 bases). The V gene's germline CDR1 is SGHRS and CDR2 YFSETQ. V lost 3 bases and J lost 8, with 20 bases in between. The CDR3 sequence is 15 residues long. CDR3 in DNA: TGCGCCAGCAGCTCAAGTTGGGGGGGCCTCTACGGCTACACCTTC. It yields the protein CASSSSWGGLYGYTF. The full variable domain, rest sourced from reference TRBV5-1 and TRBJ1-2, is KAGVTQTPRYLIKTRGQQVTLSCSPISGHRSVSWYQQTPGQGLQFLFEYFSETQRNKGNFPGRFSGRQFSNSRSEMNVSTLELGDSALYLCASSSSWGGLYGYTFGSGTRLTVV.

J is TRBJ2-5 and V is TRBV5-1, with 8 bases identical to TRBD2. Germline-derived CDR1 and CDR2 are SGHRS and YFSETQ. This CDR3 is 17 amino acids long. V lost 4 bases and J lost 5; bases outside the gene matches: 16. DNA of the CDR3: TGCGCCAGCAGCCCCCGCGGTGGAGCGGGAGAGGGGGAGACCCAGTACTTC. This translates into CASSPRGGAGEGETQYF.

The rearrangement links TRBV27 to TRBJ2-7; 9 bases fit TRBD2. Trimming at V came to 6 bases and at J to 7 bases, leaving 13 bases not matched to a gene. In germline, CDR1 is MNHEY, CDR2 SMNVEV (reference sequence). The CDR3 consists of 15 residues. The CDR3 DNA reads TGTGCCAGCAGAAATACTGGCGGGAGGGCGGGTGAGCAGTACTTC. Translation: CASRNTGGRAGEQYF.

The chain uses TRBV5-1 and TRBJ2-7; TRBD1 is a possible D gene (6 bases). This CDR3 has 15 residues. V dropped 1 base and J dropped 0 bases, with 11 bases sitting between them. CDR1 is SGHRS and CDR2 is YFSETQ in the germline V gene. The CDR3, as DNA: TGCGCCAGCAGCTTGTCCCCAGGGGACTCCTACGAGCAGTACTTC. Protein: CASSLSPGDSYEQYF.

The chain uses TRBV18 and TRBJ2-3; 8 bases fit TRBD2. V gave up 6 bases and J gave up 2 bases; unmatched junction bases: 4. This CDR3 has 14 amino acids. From germline, CDR1 is KGHSH and CDR2 LQKENI. DNA of the CDR3: TGTGCCAGCTCTCGTAGCGGGATCACAGATACGCAGTATTTT. Its translation: CASSRSGITDTQYF.

In regard to this clone: Other DNA sequences in this specimen translate into the identical CDR3. The chain links TRBV6-1 to TRBJ1-1; tentatively, D is TRBD1 (6 bases). CDR3 length: 14 amino acids. V gave up 3 bases and J gave up 0 bases, with 8 bases separating them. CDR1 is MNHNS and CDR2 is SASEGT in the germline V gene. In DNA form, the CDR3 reads TGTGCCAGCAGTGAGACAGGCTTGAACACTGAAGCTTTCTTT. Its protein product is CASSETGLNTEAFF.

The V call is TRBV5-1, the J call TRBJ2-1; 11 nucleotides agree with TRBD2. There are 15 residues in the CDR3. Germline values: CDR1 SGHRS, CDR2 YFSETQ. V dropped 1 base and J dropped 5; count of bases not matched to a gene: 2. CDR3 DNA: TGCGCCAGCAGCTTGATTAGCGGGAGGGACAATGAGCAGTTCTTC. Residues: CASSLISGRDNEQFF.

The rearrangement links TRBV3-1 (or the pseudogene TRBV3-2) to TRBJ2-5; 9 positions match TRBD1. J was trimmed by 2 bases and V by 3 bases; bases with no gene match: 1. This CDR3 region has 14 residues. The germline V gene encodes CDR1 LGHDT and CDR2 YNNKEL (reference sequence). CDR3 residues: CASSQTGGQETQYF. CDR3 nucleotide sequence: TGTGCCAGCAGCCAGACAGGGGGGCAAGAGACCCAGTACTTC.

The chain employs TRBV5-1 and TRBJ1-1; no reliable D call. The CDR3 has 15 amino acids. The ends were cut back, 3 bases at V and 1 base at J, with 13 bases in the middle. Germline lookup yields CDR1 SGHRS and CDR2 YFSETQ. CDR3 loop: CASSSAEVRNTEAFF. As DNA, the CDR3 is TGCGCCAGCAGCTCCGCGGAAGTAAGGAACACTGAAGCTTTCTTT.

The CDR3 DNA reads TGTGCCAGCAGCTTACGACAGGGGGATAATTCACCCCTCCACTTT. This encodes CASSLRQGDNSPLHF. The rearrangement links TRBV7-2 to TRBJ1-6, with 9 bases matching TRBD1. The ends lost 2 bases at V and 5 bases at J; junction bases unmatched: 1. CDR1 and CDR2 from the germline V gene are SGHTA and FQGNSA. CDR3 size: 15 residues.

The chain recombines TRBV18 with TRBJ1-1; D not certain. The germline V gene encodes CDR1 KGHSH and CDR2 LQKENI. Trimming cost V 5 bases and J 5 bases, with 18 bases left between them. The CDR3 totals 15 residues. The CDR3 here is CASSSGPGSGTEAFF. The CDR3 DNA reads TGTGCCAGCTCATCAGGACCAGGATCGGGGACTGAAGCTTTCTTT.

The genes are TRBV4-1 and TRBJ2-1; 8 bases line up with TRBD2. Per the germline V gene, CDR1 is MGHRA and CDR2 is YSYEKL. The junction had 5 bases not matched to a gene; V was cut back by 0 bases and J by 4 bases. The CDR3 totals 16 residues. CDR3 in amino acids: CASSQDPLAAYNEQFF. CDR3 bases: TGCGCCAGCAGCCAAGATCCACTAGCGGCTTACAATGAGCAGTTCTTC.

This clone turned up a few times. In DNA form, the CDR3 reads TGTGCCAGCAGCCGAGACCCAGCGGGAGCGCCCGAGCAGTACTTC. It specifies CASSRDPAGAPEQYF. This sequence joins TRBV7-3 and TRBJ2-7; the match to TRBD2 covers 8 bases. The CDR3 is made up of 15 amino acids. Trimming removed 5 bases from V and 6 bases from J; junction bases left unmatched: 12. Looked up from germline, CDR1 is SGHTA and CDR2 is FQGTGA.

This chain connects TRBV5-1 to TRBJ2-2, with 8 bases identical to TRBD2. CDR1 and CDR2 from the germline V gene are SGHRS and YFSETQ. The J segment lost 4 bases and the V segment lost 0 bases, leaving 5 bases of the junction unmatched. CDR3 length equals 16 residues. CDR3: CASSLAPGGSTGELFF. DNA of the CDR3: TGCGCCAGCAGCTTGGCCCCGGGAGGGAGCACCGGGGAGCTGTTTTTT.

This chain joins TRBV29-1 and TRBJ1-1, with TRBD1 matching 9 bases. Germline V gene sequence: CDR1 SQVTM, CDR2 ANQGSEA. This CDR3 contains 13 residues. The junction had 2 bases not matched to a gene; V was cut back by 3 bases and J by 3 bases. The CDR3 DNA reads TGCAGCGTTGACGGACAGGGGTACACTGAAGCTTTCTTT. It encodes CSVDGQGYTEAFF.

This CDR3 is CASSEGTNYEQYF. DNA for the CDR3: TGCGCCAGCAGTGAAGGGACTAATTACGAGCAGTACTTC. The gene calls are TRBV10-1 and TRBJ2-7; 7 bases are shared with TRBD2. The CDR3 sequence is 13 residues long. V shed 3 bases, J shed 4 bases, and the junction held 3 bases outside the gene matches. Germline-derived CDR1 and CDR2 are WNHNN and SYGVQD (reference sequence).

The V and J genes are TRBV5-6 and TRBJ2-5; 10 nucleotides agree with TRBD2. The CDR3 consists of 17 residues. The trim removed 1 base at V and 0 bases at J, leaving 6 bases unmatched. Germline loops: CDR1 SGHDT, CDR2 YYEEEE. The CDR3, as DNA: TGTGCCAGCAGCTTGTTCCTAGCGGGAGTCAACCAAGAGACCCAGTACTTC. Its protein is CASSLFLAGVNQETQYF.

This chain links TRBV19 with TRBJ2-2, with 8 nucleotides matching TRBD2. Germline CDR1 reads LNHDA; CDR2 reads SQIVND (reference sequence). The CDR3 has 15 amino acids. With 3 bases clipped from V and 5 bases from J, the junction kept 5 bases outside the gene matches. The CDR3 reads CASSIQAGATGELFF. The CDR3 DNA reads TGTGCCAGTAGTATTCAAGCGGGAGCGACCGGGGAGCTGTTTTTT.

The chain combines TRBV20-1 with TRBJ1-2; D is possibly TRBD1 (6 bases). Germline V gives CDR1 DFQATT, CDR2 SNEGSKA (reference sequence). V dropped 1 base and J dropped 8 bases, with 8 bases sitting between them. There are 11 residues in the CDR3. The DNA for the CDR3 is TGCAGTGCTAGAGCAGGGGAAGGCTACACCTTC. Protein: CSARAGEGYTF.